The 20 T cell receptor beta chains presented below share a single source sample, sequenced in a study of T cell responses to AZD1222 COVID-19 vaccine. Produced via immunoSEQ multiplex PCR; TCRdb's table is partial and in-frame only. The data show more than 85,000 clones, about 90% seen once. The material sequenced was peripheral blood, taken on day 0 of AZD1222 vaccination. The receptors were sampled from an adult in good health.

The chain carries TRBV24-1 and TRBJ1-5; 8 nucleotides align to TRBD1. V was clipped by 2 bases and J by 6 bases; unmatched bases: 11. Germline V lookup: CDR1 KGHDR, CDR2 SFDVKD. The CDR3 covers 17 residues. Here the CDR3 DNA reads TGTGCCACCAGTGATTCCACAAGGACAGGGCTCGGTCAGCCCCAGCATTTT. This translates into CATSDSTRTGLGQPQHF.

CDR3 bases: TGTGCCAGCTCACCGGAGTGGCCGGAGGGAGAGACCCAGTACTTC. It yields the protein CASSPEWPEGETQYF. The genes are TRBV18 and TRBJ2-5; TRBD2 might be the D (6 bases). CDR1 is KGHSH, CDR2 LQKENI, per germline. The CDR3 has 15 residues. Between the trimmed V and J ends, which lost 3 bases and 4 bases, there was a span of 15 bases.

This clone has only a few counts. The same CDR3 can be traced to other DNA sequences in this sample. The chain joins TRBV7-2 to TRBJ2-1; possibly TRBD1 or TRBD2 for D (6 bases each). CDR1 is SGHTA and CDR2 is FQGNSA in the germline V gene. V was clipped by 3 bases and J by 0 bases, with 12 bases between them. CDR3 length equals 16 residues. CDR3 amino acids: CASSLSGGPSYNEQFF. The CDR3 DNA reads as TGTGCCAGCAGCTTGTCTGGGGGGCCCTCCTACAATGAGCAGTTCTTC.

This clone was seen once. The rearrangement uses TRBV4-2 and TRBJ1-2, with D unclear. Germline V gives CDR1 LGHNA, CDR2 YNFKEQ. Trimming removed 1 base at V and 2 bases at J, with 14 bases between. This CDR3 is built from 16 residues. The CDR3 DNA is TGTGCCAGCAGCCAAGTGGGCGAGGGTGGAAACTATGGCTACACCTTC. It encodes CASSQVGEGGNYGYTF.

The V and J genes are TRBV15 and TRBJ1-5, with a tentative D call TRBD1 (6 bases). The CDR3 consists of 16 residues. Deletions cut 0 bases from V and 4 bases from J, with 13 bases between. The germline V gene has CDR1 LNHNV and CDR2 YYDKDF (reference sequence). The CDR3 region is CATSRDGGSHNQPQHF. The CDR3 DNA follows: TGTGCCACCAGCAGAGATGGGGGCAGCCATAATCAGCCCCAGCATTTT.

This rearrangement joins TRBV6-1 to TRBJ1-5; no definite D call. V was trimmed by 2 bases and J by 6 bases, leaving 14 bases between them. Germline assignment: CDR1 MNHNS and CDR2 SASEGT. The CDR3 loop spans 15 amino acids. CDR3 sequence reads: CASSERGSYGQPQHF. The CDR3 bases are TGTGCCAGCAGTGAAAGAGGGTCGTACGGTCAGCCCCAGCATTTT.

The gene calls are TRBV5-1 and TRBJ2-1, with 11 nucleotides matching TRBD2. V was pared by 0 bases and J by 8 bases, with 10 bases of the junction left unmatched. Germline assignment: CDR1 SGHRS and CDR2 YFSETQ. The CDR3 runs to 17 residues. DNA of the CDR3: TGCGCCAGCAGCTTGGCTGTTAGCGGGAGGGCCGGGGATGAGCAGTTCTTC. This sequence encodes CASSLAVSGRAGDEQFF.

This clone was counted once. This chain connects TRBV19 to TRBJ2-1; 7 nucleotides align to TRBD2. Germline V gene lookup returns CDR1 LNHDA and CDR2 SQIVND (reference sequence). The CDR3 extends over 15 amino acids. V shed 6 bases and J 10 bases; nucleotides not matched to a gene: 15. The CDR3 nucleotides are TGTGCCAGTAGCCTTTGGACTAGTCCCTCCCAAGAGCAGTTCTTC. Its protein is CASSLWTSPSQEQFF.

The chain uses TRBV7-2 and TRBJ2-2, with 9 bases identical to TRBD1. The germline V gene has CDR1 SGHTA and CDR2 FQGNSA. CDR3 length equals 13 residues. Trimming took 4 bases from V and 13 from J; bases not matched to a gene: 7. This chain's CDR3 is CASSYTGGGGLFF. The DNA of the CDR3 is TGTGCCAGCAGCTACACAGGGGGCGGAGGGCTGTTTTTT.

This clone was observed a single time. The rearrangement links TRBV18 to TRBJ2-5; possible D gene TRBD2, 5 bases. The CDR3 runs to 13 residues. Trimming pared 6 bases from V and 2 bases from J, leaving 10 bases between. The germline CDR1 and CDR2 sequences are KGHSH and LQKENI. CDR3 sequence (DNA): TGTGCCAGCTCCCCGGGGTCGCAAGAGACCCAGTACTTC. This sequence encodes CASSPGSQETQYF.

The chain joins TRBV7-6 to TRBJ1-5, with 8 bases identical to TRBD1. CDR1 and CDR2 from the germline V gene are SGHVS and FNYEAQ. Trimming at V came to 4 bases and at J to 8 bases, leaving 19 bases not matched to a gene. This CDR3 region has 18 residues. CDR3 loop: CASSSDRGGGMADEPQHF. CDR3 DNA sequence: TGTGCCAGCAGCTCTGACAGGGGTGGAGGGATGGCAGATGAGCCCCAGCATTTT. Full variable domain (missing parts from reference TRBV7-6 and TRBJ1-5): GAGVSQSPRYKVTKRGQDVALRCDPISGHVSLYWYRQALGQGPEFLTYFNYEAQQDKSGLPNDRFSAERPEGSISTLTIQRTEQRDSAMYRCASSSDRGGGMADEPQHFGDGTRLSIL.

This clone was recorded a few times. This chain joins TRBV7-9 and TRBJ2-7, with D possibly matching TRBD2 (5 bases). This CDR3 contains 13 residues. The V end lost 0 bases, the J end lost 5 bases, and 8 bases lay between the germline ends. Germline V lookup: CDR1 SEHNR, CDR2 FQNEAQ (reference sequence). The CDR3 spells CASSLAGRDEQYF. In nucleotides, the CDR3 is TGTGCCAGCAGCTTAGCGGGGAGAGACGAGCAGTACTTC.

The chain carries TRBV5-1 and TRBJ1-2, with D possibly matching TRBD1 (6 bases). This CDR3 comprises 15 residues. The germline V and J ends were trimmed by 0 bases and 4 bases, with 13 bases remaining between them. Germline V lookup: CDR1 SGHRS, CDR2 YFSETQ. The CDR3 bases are TGCGCCAGCAGCTTGGCCACAGGGAGCAGCTATGGCTACACCTTC. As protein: CASSLATGSSYGYTF. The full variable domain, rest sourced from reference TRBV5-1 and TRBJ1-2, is KAGVTQTPRYLIKTRGQQVTLSCSPISGHRSVSWYQQTPGQGLQFLFEYFSETQRNKGNFPGRFSGRQFSNSRSEMNVSTLELGDSALYLCASSLATGSSYGYTFGSGTRLTVV.

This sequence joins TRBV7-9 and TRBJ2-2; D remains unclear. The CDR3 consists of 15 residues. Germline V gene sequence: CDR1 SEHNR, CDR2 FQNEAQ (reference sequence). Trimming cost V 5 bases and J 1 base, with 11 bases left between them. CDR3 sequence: CASSPLLRNTGELFF. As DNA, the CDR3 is TGTGCCAGCAGCCCACTTCTACGGAACACCGGGGAGCTGTTTTTT.

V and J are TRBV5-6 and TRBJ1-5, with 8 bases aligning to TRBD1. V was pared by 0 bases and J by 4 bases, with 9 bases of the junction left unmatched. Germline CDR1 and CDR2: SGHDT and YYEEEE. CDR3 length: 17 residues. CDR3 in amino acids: CASSLANPGGRNQPQHF. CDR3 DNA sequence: TGTGCCAGCAGCTTGGCCAATCCAGGGGGCCGAAATCAGCCCCAGCATTTT.

CDR3 in amino acids: CASSQAEGMGNSPLHF. CDR3 nucleotides: TGCGCCAGCAGCCAAGCCGAGGGGATGGGAAATTCACCCCTCCACTTT. This sequence joins TRBV4-3 and TRBJ1-6; D may be TRBD1 (5 bases). CDR1 and CDR2 (germline): LGHNA, YSLEER. This CDR3 is 16 amino acids long. The V end was cut by 1 base, the J end by 7 bases, with 14 bases between.

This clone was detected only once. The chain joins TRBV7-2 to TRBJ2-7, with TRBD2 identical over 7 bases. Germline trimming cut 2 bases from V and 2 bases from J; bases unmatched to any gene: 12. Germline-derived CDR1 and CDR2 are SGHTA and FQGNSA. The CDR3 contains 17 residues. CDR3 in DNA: TGTGCCAGCAGCTTAAGGGTCAAGCGGGGAACCCCCTACGAGCAGTACTTC. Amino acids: CASSLRVKRGTPYEQYF.

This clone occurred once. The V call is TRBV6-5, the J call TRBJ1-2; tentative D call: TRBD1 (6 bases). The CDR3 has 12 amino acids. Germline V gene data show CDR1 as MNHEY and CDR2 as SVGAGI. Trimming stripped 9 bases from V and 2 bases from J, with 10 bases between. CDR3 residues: CASSDSNYGYTF. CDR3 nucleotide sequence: TGTGCCAGTTCGGACAGCAACTATGGCTACACCTTC.

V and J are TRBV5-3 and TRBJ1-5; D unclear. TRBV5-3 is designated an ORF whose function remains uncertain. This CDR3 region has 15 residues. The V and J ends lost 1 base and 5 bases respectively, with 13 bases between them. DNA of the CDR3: TGTGCCAGAAGCTTGTACACAGAAGGGTATCAGCCCCAGCATTTT. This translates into CARSLYTEGYQPQHF.

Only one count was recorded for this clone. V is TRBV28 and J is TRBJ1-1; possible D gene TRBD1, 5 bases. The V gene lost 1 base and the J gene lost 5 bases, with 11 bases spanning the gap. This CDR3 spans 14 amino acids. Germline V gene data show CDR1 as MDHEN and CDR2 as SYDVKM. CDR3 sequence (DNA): TGTGCCAGCAGTTTATCAGGGAGCGTGACTGAAGCTTTCTTT. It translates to CASSLSGSVTEAFF.